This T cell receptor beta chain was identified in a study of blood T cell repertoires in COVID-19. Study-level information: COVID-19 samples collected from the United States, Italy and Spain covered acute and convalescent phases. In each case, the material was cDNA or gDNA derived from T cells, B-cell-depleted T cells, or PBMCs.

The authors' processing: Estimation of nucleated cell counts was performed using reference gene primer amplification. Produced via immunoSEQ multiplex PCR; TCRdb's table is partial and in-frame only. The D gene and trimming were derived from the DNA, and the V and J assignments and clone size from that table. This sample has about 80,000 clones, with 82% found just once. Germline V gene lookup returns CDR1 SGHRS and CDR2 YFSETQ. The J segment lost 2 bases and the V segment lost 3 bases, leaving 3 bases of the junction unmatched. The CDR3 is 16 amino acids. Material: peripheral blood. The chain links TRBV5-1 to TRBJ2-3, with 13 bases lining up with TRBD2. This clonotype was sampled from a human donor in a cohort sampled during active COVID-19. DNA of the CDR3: TGCGCCAGCAGCTGGGGACTAGCGGGGCCCACAGATACGCAGTATTTT. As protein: CASSWGLAGPTDTQYF. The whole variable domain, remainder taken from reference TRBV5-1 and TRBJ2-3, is KAGVTQTPRYLIKTRGQQVTLSCSPISGHRSVSWYQQTPGQGLQFLFEYFSETQRNKGNFPGRFSGRQFSNSRSEMNVSTLELGDSALYLCASSWGLAGPTDTQYFGPGTRLTVL.